Detailed here is one T cell receptor beta chain. What it binds is unknown. This entry is derived from a study of shared clonotypes between healthy human individuals. On the study more broadly: Per donor, CD8 memory used one plate, CD8 naive used two, CD4 memory used three and CD4 naive used three.

Overall study findings and caveats: Naive subsets generally had larger estimated richness than memory subsets.

TCRdb's table, derived via immunoSEQ multiplex PCR, lists solely in-frame clones and lacks some. The repertoire includes 650,000 to 750,000 clones, 72% of them detected once, and approximately 1.8% sits in the top ten. The CDR3 is 17 amino acids. With V trimmed by 4 bases and J by 1 base, 13 bases remained unmatched. In germline, CDR1 is SGHRS, CDR2 YFSETQ. V is TRBV5-1 and J is TRBJ1-1; 7 bases map to TRBD1. Sample: memory CD4+ T cells sorted from blood. The subset here: CD45RA-negative fraction. This receptor was taken from a woman in her twenties or thirties in good health. CDR3 in amino acids: CASSTTGTEGENTEAFF. Written as DNA, the CDR3 is TGCGCCAGCAGCACGACCGGGACAGAGGGGGAGAACACTGAAGCTTTCTTT.